This T cell receptor beta chain emerged from a study of blood T cells in healthy people across ages. Primers used in a second PCR of about 6 to 11 cycles were a sample-barcoded 5' primer and a J-beta primer mix. TCRdb itself ran the 5' RACE reads through MiXCR, one entry per CDR3 protein. The sample lists around 1,500,000 distinct CDR3 sequences, 42% occurring once. This clonotype has a count of ten or more. Germline assignment: CDR1 LGHNA and CDR2 YNFKEQ. V lost 0 bases, J lost 2 bases, and 5 bases lay in between. This CDR3 is built from 13 residues. The sample consisted of blood. This sequence joins TRBV4-2 and TRBJ2-7; D not certain. The clonotype originates from a woman in her late teens or twenties in good health. The CDR3 nucleotides are TGTGCCAGCAGCCAAGACGTTGCCTACGAGCAGTACTTC. It encodes CASSQDVAYEQYF.